This entry lists 13 T cell receptor beta chains sequenced from one sample in a study of OX40 agonist ivuxolimab in advanced cancers. Library preparation used the immunoSEQ multiplex PCR assay. As stored in TCRdb, this immuneACCESS dataset retains in-frame rearrangements with V and J assigned. A fraction of the clones does not appear; measured against another copy, unresolved V genes explain less than half of the discrepancy, and the remainder lacks a known reason. The sample data list some 40,000 clones, and 85% of these were observed just once. Under 45% of the sample is taken by the ten largest. Sequencing used CD4+ or CD8+ T cells sorted from blood, obtained in a trial of the OX40 agonist ivuxolimab. Receptor source: an adult with an advanced solid tumor such as melanoma, head and neck, liver or kidney cancer.

The V call is TRBV7-9, the J call TRBJ2-7; the D is unclear. V was shortened by 5 bases and J by 0 bases, with 14 bases between the two germline ends. Germline lookup yields CDR1 SEHNR and CDR2 FQNEAQ (reference sequence). The CDR3 covers 15 residues. The CDR3 is CASSDSVESSYEQYF. DNA of the CDR3: TGTGCCAGCAGCGATAGTGTTGAAAGCTCCTACGAGCAGTACTTC.

This chain joins TRBV2 and TRBJ1-1, with 7 positions matching TRBD1. After removal of 6 bases from V and 3 bases from J, the junction contained 4 bases not matched to a gene. Germline V CDR1 and CDR2: SNHLY, FYNNEI. This CDR3 has 13 residues. CDR3: CASREQGYTEAFF. Here the CDR3 DNA reads TGTGCCAGCAGGGAACAGGGGTACACTGAAGCTTTCTTT.

This clone was found a few times. This chain uses TRBV2 with TRBJ1-6; D call uncertain. The CDR3 covers 12 residues. Germline CDR1 SNHLY, CDR2 FYNNEI. V lost 7 bases, J lost 13 bases, and 14 bases lay in between. CDR3 residues: CASKLRARPLHF. CDR3 DNA sequence: TGTGCCAGCAAACTCCGGGCGAGGCCCCTCCACTTT.

The chain employs TRBV5-5 and TRBJ2-5; the match to TRBD1 covers 11 bases. V gave up 4 bases and J gave up 3 bases; unmatched junction bases: 5. From germline, CDR1 is SGHKS and CDR2 YYEKEE (reference sequence). The CDR3 loop spans 15 amino acids. The DNA for the CDR3 is TGTGCCAGCAGCGAGAGGACAGGGGGCAAAGAGACCCAGTACTTC. This translates into CASSERTGGKETQYF.

The chain carries TRBV4-2 and TRBJ2-3, with 16 bases identical to TRBD2. Germline CDR1 LGHNA, CDR2 YNFKEQ. Trimming took 4 bases from V and 0 from J; bases not matched to a gene: 4. This CDR3 comprises 18 residues. CDR3 in amino acids: CASSLGLAGGTSTDTQYF. The CDR3 nucleotides are TGTGCCAGCAGCCTGGGACTAGCGGGGGGGACTAGCACAGATACGCAGTATTTT.

The V gene is TRBV19, the J gene TRBJ2-5; D gene uncertain. The CDR3 spans 14 residues. V was cut by 5 bases and J by 1 base, with 11 bases left in between. CDR1 and CDR2 from the germline V gene are LNHDA and SQIVND (reference sequence). This CDR3 is CASSSREPQETQYF. The CDR3 DNA reads as TGTGCCAGTAGTTCCCGCGAACCCCAAGAGACCCAGTACTTC. The whole variable domain, remainder taken from reference TRBV19 and TRBJ2-5, is DGGITQSPKYLFRKEGQNVTLSCEQNLNHDAMYWYRQDPGQGLRLIYYSQIVNDFQKGDIAEGYSVSREKKESFPLTVTSAQKNPTAFYLCASSSREPQETQYFGPGTRLLVL.

This sequence joins TRBV18 and TRBJ1-6, with D possibly TRBD1 on 5 matching bases. Looked up from germline, CDR1 is KGHSH and CDR2 is LQKENI. The CDR3 sequence is 15 residues long. The V end lost 3 bases, the J end lost 8 bases, and 14 bases lay between the germline ends. The CDR3 protein is CASSPSSGGDSPLHF. CDR3 sequence (DNA): TGTGCCAGCTCACCGTCCTCGGGGGGGGATTCACCCCTCCACTTT.

The V and J genes are TRBV19 and TRBJ2-5, with 8 positions matching TRBD2. The V and J ends lost 6 bases and 6 bases, in that order; junction bases with no gene match: 15. The CDR3 contains 16 residues. The germline V gene encodes CDR1 LNHDA and CDR2 SQIVND (reference sequence). The CDR3 sequence: CASSTTGSGMGKTQYF. The CDR3 nucleotides read TGTGCCAGTAGCACGACGGGTAGCGGGATGGGGAAGACCCAGTACTTC.

Notes on this clone: The final CDR3 position lacks the conserved phenylalanine or tryptophan, pointing to a likely read error. No DNA is shown, since the ends of the CDR3 on it are uncertain; the CDR3 is the one TCRdb lists. The chain is built from TRBV21-1 and TRBJ2-7; TRBD2, the table's D call, lacks a check against the DNA. TRBV21-1 represents a pseudogene. The CDR3 is 14 residues long, ends included. CDR3 sequence: CASSKPGLAGGPRN.

The rearrangement links TRBV28 to TRBJ1-1; tentative D call: TRBD1 (5 bases). CDR1 is MDHEN and CDR2 is SYDVKM in the germline V gene. This CDR3 has 13 residues. Trimming took 2 bases from V and 7 from J, leaving 11 bases between them. The CDR3 DNA sequence: TGTGCCAGCAGTTTACGAGGGGTGGATGAAGCTTTCTTT. Translated: CASSLRGVDEAFF.

This chain uses TRBV7-8 with TRBJ2-4; the D call may be TRBD1 or TRBD2 (6 bases each). This CDR3 is built from 17 residues. The V gene lost 5 bases and the J gene lost 4 bases, with 21 bases spanning the gap. Germline values: CDR1 SGHVS, CDR2 FQNEAQ. The CDR3 DNA reads as TGTGCCAGCAGCCCTTTCGGTGGGGGGCTGGGGAAAAACATTCAGTACTTC. It encodes CASSPFGGGLGKNIQYF.

This rearrangement joins TRBV7-9 to TRBJ1-1; the match to TRBD1 covers 8 bases. Trimming removed 6 bases from V and 6 bases from J; junction bases left unmatched: 9. This CDR3 comprises 14 residues. Germline CDR1 SEHNR, CDR2 FQNEAQ (reference sequence). The CDR3 sequence: CASRDAGGPSEAFF. The DNA of the CDR3 is TGTGCCAGCAGAGATGCAGGGGGCCCTTCTGAAGCTTTCTTT.

This clone was seen a handful of times. The V and J genes are TRBV2 and TRBJ1-2, with D unresolved. The germline V gene has CDR1 SNHLY and CDR2 FYNNEI. The CDR3 consists of 14 residues. Trimming took 2 bases from V and 5 from J, leaving 12 bases between them. The CDR3 here is CASSEQSAKYGYTF. In nucleotides, the CDR3 is TGTGCCAGCAGTGAACAGTCGGCGAAGTATGGCTACACCTTC.